Listed below are T cell receptor beta chains from one sample, sequenced in a study of blood T cell repertoires in COVID-19. Sequenced by immunoSEQ multiplex PCR; TCRdb stores in-frame clones only, minus some. The profile covers about 150,000 clones, with about 77% appearing a single time and less than 5.5% taken by the ten largest. Material: peripheral blood. Every receptor here comes from a man in his sixties with acute or convalescent COVID-19. Each CDR3 is given with its conserved first and last residue. A D gene is named only where the DNA matches it firmly.

len: 16
v_gene: TRBV6-2/TRBV6-3
d_gene: TRBD1
CDR3aa: CASSRQGISYNSPLHF

len: 13
v_gene: TRBV11-2
d_gene: NA
CDR3aa: CASSLASYNEQFF

len: 16
v_gene: TRBV24-1
d_gene: TRBD2
CDR3aa: CATSLGLAGNTGELFF

len: 15
v_gene: TRBV4-2
d_gene: TRBD1
CDR3aa: CASSQDTGGNQPQHF

len: 19
v_gene: TRBV9
d_gene: TRBD2
CDR3aa: CASSPRLAGGPPNTGELFF

len: 13
v_gene: TRBV6-5
d_gene: NA
CDR3aa: CASRRGRAYEQYF

len: 13
v_gene: TRBV19
d_gene: TRBD1
CDR3aa: CASSRQGNYGYTF

len: 17
v_gene: TRBV11-3
d_gene: TRBD2
CDR3aa: CASSLDRTSGSINEQFF

len: 14
v_gene: TRBV6-5
d_gene: NA
CDR3aa: CASRGGRVNYEQYF

len: 15
v_gene: TRBV7-6
d_gene: TRBD1
CDR3aa: CASSLWTGNTGELFF

len: 15
v_gene: TRBV24-1
d_gene: TRBD1
CDR3aa: CATSEDRAAGDTQYF

len: 16
v_gene: TRBV9
d_gene: NA
CDR3aa: CASSDDRNSGANVLTF

len: 13
v_gene: TRBV6-1
d_gene: NA
CDR3aa: CASSEELRGTQYF

len: 13
v_gene: TRBV5-1
d_gene: NA
CDR3aa: CASSMQARYGYTF

len: 15
v_gene: TRBV7-9
d_gene: TRBD1
CDR3aa: CASSPGQGTTGELFF

len: 15
v_gene: TRBV20-1
d_gene: TRBD2
CDR3aa: CSASNPSGRSNEQFF

len: 14
v_gene: TRBV11-2
d_gene: TRBD1
CDR3aa: CASSLVGQPYGYTF

len: 13
v_gene: TRBV14
d_gene: NA
CDR3aa: CASSPRGWETQYF

len: 14
v_gene: TRBV3-1/TRBV3-2
d_gene: NA
CDR3aa: CASSQDRNTGELFF